Sequencing of this TCR beta chain was carried out in a study of blood T cell repertoires in COVID-19. On the study more broadly: Acute and convalescent COVID-19 samples came from the United States, Italy and Spain.

Libraries were prepared by immunoSEQ multiplex PCR; TCRdb keeps only in-frame clonotypes and omits some of them. This table holds over 45,000 clones, roughly 88% found once. Per germline, CDR1 MDHEN and CDR2 SYDVKM. The V gene end was trimmed by 6 bases and the J gene end by 2 bases; junction bases not matched to a gene: 3. This CDR3 region has 14 residues. This TCR was sampled from a man aged 65 to 85 with acute or convalescent COVID-19. This rearrangement joins TRBV28 to TRBJ2-5, with 10 bases lining up with TRBD2. The source material was peripheral blood. Written as DNA, the CDR3 is TGTGCCAGCAGAACTAGCGGGGATCAAGAGACCCAGTACTTC. It translates to CASRTSGDQETQYF.